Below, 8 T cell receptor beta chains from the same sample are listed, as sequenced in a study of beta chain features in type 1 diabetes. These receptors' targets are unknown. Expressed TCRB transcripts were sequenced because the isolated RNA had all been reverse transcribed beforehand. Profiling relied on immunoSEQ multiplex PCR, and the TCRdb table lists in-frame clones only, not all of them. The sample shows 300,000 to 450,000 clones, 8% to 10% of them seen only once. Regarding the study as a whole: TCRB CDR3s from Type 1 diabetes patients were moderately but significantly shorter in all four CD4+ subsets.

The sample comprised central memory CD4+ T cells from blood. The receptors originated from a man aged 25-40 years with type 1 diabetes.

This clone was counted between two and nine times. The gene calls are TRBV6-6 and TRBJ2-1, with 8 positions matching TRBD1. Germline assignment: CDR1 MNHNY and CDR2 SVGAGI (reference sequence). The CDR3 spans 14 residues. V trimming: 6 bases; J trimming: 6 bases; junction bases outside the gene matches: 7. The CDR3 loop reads CASSYTGGVNEQFF. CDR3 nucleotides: TGTGCCAGCAGCTATACAGGGGGTGTCAATGAGCAGTTCTTC.

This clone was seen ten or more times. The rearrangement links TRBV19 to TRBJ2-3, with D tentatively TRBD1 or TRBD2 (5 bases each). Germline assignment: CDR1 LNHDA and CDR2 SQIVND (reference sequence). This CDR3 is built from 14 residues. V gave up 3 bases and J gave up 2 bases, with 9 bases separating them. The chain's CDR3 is CASSMLGTTDTQYF. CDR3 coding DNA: TGTGCCAGTAGTATGCTCGGGACCACAGATACGCAGTATTTT.

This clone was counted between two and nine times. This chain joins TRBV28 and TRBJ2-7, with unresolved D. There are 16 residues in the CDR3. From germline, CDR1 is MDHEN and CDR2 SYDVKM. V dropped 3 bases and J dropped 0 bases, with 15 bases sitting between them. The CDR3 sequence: CASSFVSSWGSYEQYF. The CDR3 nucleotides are TGTGCCAGCAGTTTCGTTTCGTCATGGGGCTCCTACGAGCAGTACTTC.

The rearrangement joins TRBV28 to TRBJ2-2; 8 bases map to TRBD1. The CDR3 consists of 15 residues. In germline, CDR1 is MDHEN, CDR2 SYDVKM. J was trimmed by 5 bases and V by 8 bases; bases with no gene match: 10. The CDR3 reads CASDTGGVGTGELFF. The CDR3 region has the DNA TGTGCCAGCGATACAGGGGGAGTCGGTACCGGGGAGCTGTTTTTT.

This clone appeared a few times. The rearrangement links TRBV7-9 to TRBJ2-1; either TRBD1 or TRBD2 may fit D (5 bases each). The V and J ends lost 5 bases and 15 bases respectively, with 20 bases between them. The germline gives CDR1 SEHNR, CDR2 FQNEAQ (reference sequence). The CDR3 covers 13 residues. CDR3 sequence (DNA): TGTGCCAGCAGCCCCGTCGTGGGGACCCCGGGGTTCTTC. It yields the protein CASSPVVGTPGFF.

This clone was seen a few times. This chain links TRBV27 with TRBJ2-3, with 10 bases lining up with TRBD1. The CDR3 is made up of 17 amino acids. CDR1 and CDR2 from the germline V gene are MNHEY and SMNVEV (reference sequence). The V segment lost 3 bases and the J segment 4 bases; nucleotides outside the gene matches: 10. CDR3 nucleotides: TGTGCCAGCAGTTTCTATCCGGGACAGGGGATCGCAGATACGCAGTATTTT. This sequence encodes CASSFYPGQGIADTQYF.

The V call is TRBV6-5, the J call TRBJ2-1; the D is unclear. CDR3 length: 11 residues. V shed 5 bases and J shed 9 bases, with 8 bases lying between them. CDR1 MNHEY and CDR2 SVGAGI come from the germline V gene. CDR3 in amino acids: CASSGFTEQFF. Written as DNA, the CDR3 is TGTGCCAGCAGTGGGTTCACTGAGCAGTTCTTC.

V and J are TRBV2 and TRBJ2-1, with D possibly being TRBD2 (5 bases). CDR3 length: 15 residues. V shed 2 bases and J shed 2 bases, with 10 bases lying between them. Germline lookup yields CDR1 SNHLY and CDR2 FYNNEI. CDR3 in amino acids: CASSEKEATYNEQFF. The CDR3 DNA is TGTGCCAGCAGTGAAAAGGAGGCAACCTACAATGAGCAGTTCTTC.